The 15 T cell receptor beta chains below come from one sample, sequenced in a study of blood T cell repertoires in COVID-19. Sequenced by immunoSEQ multiplex PCR; TCRdb stores in-frame clones only, minus some. The table shows 150,000 to 200,000 clones, with 89% occurring only once. The specimen was peripheral blood. The source of these receptors is a man aged 55 to 70 with acute or convalescent COVID-19.

J is TRBJ2-1 and V is TRBV11-2; 9 nucleotides line up with TRBD2. CDR1 SGHAT and CDR2 FQNNGV come from the germline V gene. The J segment lost 4 bases and the V segment lost 5 bases, leaving 9 bases of the junction unmatched. CDR3 size: 16 residues. The CDR3 DNA reads TGTGCCAGCAGCCTTTTTTTAGCGGGGGCTTACAATGAGCAGTTCTTC. Its protein is CASSLFLAGAYNEQFF. The full variable domain, completed using reference TRBV11-2 and TRBJ2-1, is EAGVAQSPRYKIIEKRQSVAFWCNPISGHATLYWYQQILGQGPKLLIQFQNNGVVDDSQLPKDRFSAERLKGVDSTLKIQPAKLEDSAVYLCASSLFLAGAYNEQFFGPGTRLTVL.

This clone has more than one count but fewer than ten. The genes are TRBV23-1 and TRBJ1-5; the match to TRBD1 covers 8 bases. TRBV23-1 is an ORF, with its function uncertain. This CDR3 is 16 amino acids long. V shed 0 bases and J 1 base; nucleotides not matched to a gene: 2. The CDR3 here is CASSQSGQVSNQPQHF. The CDR3, as DNA: TGCGCCAGCAGTCAATCGGGACAGGTGAGCAATCAGCCCCAGCATTTT.

The CDR3 loop reads CSAYAGSTEAFF. Here the CDR3 DNA reads TGCAGCGCCTACGCAGGGTCCACTGAAGCTTTCTTT. V and J are TRBV29-1 and TRBJ1-1; a possible D gene is TRBD1 (5 bases). The CDR3 is 12 amino acids. V lost 7 bases to trimming and J lost 4 bases, with 13 bases between them. CDR1 SQVTM and CDR2 ANQGSEA come from the germline V gene.

The chain employs TRBV2 and TRBJ1-4, with 8 nucleotides matching TRBD1. Germline V gene data show CDR1 as SNHLY and CDR2 as FYNNEI. V gave up 3 bases and J gave up 10 bases; unmatched junction bases: 7. The CDR3 runs 14 residues. CDR3 region: CASSDIQGARKLFF. In DNA, the CDR3 is TGTGCCAGCAGTGACATCCAGGGGGCCCGAAAACTGTTTTTT.

The J gene is TRBJ2-5, the V gene TRBV19; D unresolved. Germline CDR1 and CDR2: LNHDA and SQIVND (reference sequence). The CDR3 spans 14 residues. V lost 1 base and J 2 bases, leaving 8 bases between the germline ends. CDR3 nucleotides: TGTGCCAGTAGTATAGGGCAGATACAAGAGACCCAGTACTTC. This sequence encodes CASSIGQIQETQYF.

This sequence joins TRBV19 and TRBJ1-5, with D unresolved. The CDR3 sequence is 14 residues long. CDR1 and CDR2 from the germline V gene are LNHDA and SQIVND (reference sequence). V lost 7 bases and J 3 bases, leaving 13 bases between the germline ends. The CDR3 nucleotides read TGTGCCAGTACCCGAGACACCTTCAATCAGCCCCAGCATTTT. It encodes CASTRDTFNQPQHF.

The V call is TRBV20-1, the J call TRBJ2-2; perhaps TRBD2 as D (5 bases). Trimming removed 3 bases at V and 4 bases at J, with 9 bases between. There are 13 residues in the CDR3. Germline V lookup: CDR1 DFQATT, CDR2 SNEGSKA (reference sequence). The CDR3, as DNA: TGCAGTGCTAGTAGCGCCCTCACCGGGGAGCTGTTTTTT. It specifies CSASSALTGELFF.

The genes are TRBV24-1 and TRBJ2-1, with no clear D. Trimming removed 4 bases at V and 4 bases at J, with 4 bases between. The CDR3 is 12 residues long. CDR1 is KGHDR and CDR2 is SFDVKD in the germline V gene. CDR3 sequence reads: CATSDQYNEQFF. CDR3 DNA sequence: TGTGCCACCAGTGACCAATACAATGAGCAGTTCTTC.

The chain couples TRBV5-8 to TRBJ1-2; D is uncertain. The CDR3 has 18 residues. With 2 bases removed from V and 0 bases from J, the gap between germline ends came to 20 bases. The germline V gene has CDR1 SGHTS and CDR2 YDEGEE. This chain's CDR3 is CASSFDLTEWSANYGYTF. The CDR3 bases are TGTGCCAGCAGCTTTGACTTAACGGAGTGGTCGGCTAACTATGGCTACACCTTC.

The chain uses TRBV6-6 and TRBJ1-5; D is uncertain. The CDR3 runs 16 residues. Trimming pared 8 bases from V and 4 bases from J, leaving 21 bases between. The germline CDR1 and CDR2 sequences are MNHNY and SVGAGI (reference sequence). This CDR3 is CASDPALTAGNQPQHF. The CDR3 DNA follows: TGTGCCAGCGATCCAGCGTTAACGGCCGGTAATCAGCCCCAGCATTTT.

V and J are TRBV3-1 (or the pseudogene TRBV3-2) and TRBJ2-7; D may be TRBD1 (6 bases). The germline V gene has CDR1 LGHDT and CDR2 YNNKEL (reference sequence). Trimming left V 8 bases short and J 5 bases short, with 13 bases between. The CDR3 loop spans 12 amino acids. DNA for the CDR3: TGTGCCAGCGGGGCAGGGGAGCACGAGCAGTACTTC. Amino acid sequence: CASGAGEHEQYF.

The chain recombines TRBV11-2 with TRBJ2-7, with a weak D call TRBD1 (5 bases). The V gene's germline CDR1 is SGHAT and CDR2 FQNNGV. V was pared by 2 bases and J by 3 bases, with 14 bases between. The CDR3 consists of 15 residues. The chain's CDR3 is CASSLSLDKYYEQYF. CDR3 sequence (DNA): TGTGCCAGCAGCTTATCTCTGGACAAGTACTACGAGCAGTACTTC.

This chain joins TRBV3-1 (or the pseudogene TRBV3-2) and TRBJ1-4, with no clear D. The CDR3 contains 17 residues. CDR1 and CDR2 from the germline V gene are LGHDT and YNNKEL (reference sequence). Trimming shortened V by 3 bases and J by 2 bases, and 16 bases separated the two germline ends. CDR3 amino acids: CASSQEREGWTNEKLFF. For the CDR3, the DNA is TGTGCCAGCAGCCAGGAAAGGGAGGGTTGGACTAATGAAAAACTGTTTTTT.

This chain joins TRBV2 and TRBJ1-2; TRBD1 aligns across 8 bases. Germline CDR1 is SNHLY and CDR2 is FYNNEI. The V and J ends lost 6 bases and 5 bases, in that order; junction bases with no gene match: 8. The CDR3 consists of 14 residues. The chain's CDR3 is CASRPTGGVYGYTF. Here the CDR3 DNA reads TGTGCCAGCAGACCCACAGGGGGAGTTTATGGCTACACCTTC.

This clone was counted between two and nine times. The rearrangement uses TRBV15 and TRBJ1-3; 8 nucleotides align to TRBD1. The germline V gene encodes CDR1 LNHNV and CDR2 YYDKDF (reference sequence). Trimming took 1 base from V and 3 from J; bases not matched to a gene: 5. The CDR3 totals 16 residues. The CDR3 region is CATSRGTGTIGNTIYF. The CDR3 nucleotides are TGTGCCACCAGCAGAGGGACAGGGACCATTGGAAACACCATATATTTT.